A selection of T cell receptor beta chains follows, all from one sample in a study of T-cell memory formation after mild COVID-19. One entry per CDR3 protein results from TCRdb running MiXCR on the 5' RACE reads. The sample consists of more than 350,000 distinct CDR3 sequences, approximately 15% of them appearing once. Sequencing was carried out using PBMCs or a T cell subset sorted from them (not recorded which). The receptors were sampled from a man between 18 and 29 years old who had mild COVID-19 (a few samples of this study predate the infection). Cell type and time point are not known. The CDR3 runs from the conserved cysteine through the conserved F or W. D genes are given only for firm matches. Clone size appears in some rows only: once, few, many, or a class for an expanded clone.

V gene: TRBV20-1; D gene: TRBD2; clone size: few; J gene: TRBJ2-5; CDR3 protein: CSATAAGLAGGRRETQYF; CDR3 DNA: TGCAGTGCGACCGCGGCGGGACTAGCGGGGGGTAGACGGGAGACCCAGTACTTC
V gene: TRBV4-2; D gene: -; clone size: few; J gene: TRBJ2-5; CDR3 protein: CASSPTDSSDRETQYF; CDR3 DNA: TGTGCCAGCAGCCCAACGGACTCGAGCGACCGAGAGACCCAGTACTTC
V gene: TRBV27; D gene: TRBD1; clone size: once; J gene: TRBJ2-4; CDR3 protein: CASSSPGTGHNIQYF; CDR3 DNA: TGTGCCAGCAGTTCCCCTGGGACAGGGCACAACATTCAGTACTTC
V gene: TRBV5-1; D gene: TRBD2; clone size: few; J gene: TRBJ2-1; CDR3 protein: CASQQLAGGPPEQFF; CDR3 DNA: TGCGCCAGCCAGCAGCTTGCGGGGGGGCCTCCTGAGCAGTTCTTC
V gene: TRBV9; D gene: TRBD1; clone size: -; J gene: TRBJ2-1; CDR3 protein: CASSVGWEGGVEQFF; CDR3 DNA: TGTGCCAGCAGCGTAGGGTGGGAAGGGGGCGTGGAGCAGTTCTTC
V gene: TRBV20-1; D gene: -; clone size: few; J gene: TRBJ1-1; CDR3 protein: CSAAQQGNTEAFF; CDR3 DNA: TGCAGTGCTGCACAACAGGGGAACACTGAAGCTTTCTTT
V gene: TRBV5-1; D gene: TRBD1; clone size: few; J gene: TRBJ2-1; CDR3 protein: CASRATGDNEQFF; CDR3 DNA: TGCGCCAGCAGGGCGACAGGGGACAATGAGCAGTTCTTC
V gene: TRBV7-2; D gene: -; clone size: few; J gene: TRBJ2-3; CDR3 protein: CASSLVGGPSSTDTQYF; CDR3 DNA: TGTGCCAGCAGCTTGGTGGGGGGCCCCTCAAGCACAGATACGCAGTATTTT
V gene: TRBV7-9; D gene: -; clone size: -; J gene: TRBJ2-7; CDR3 protein: CASSFGSNYEQYF; CDR3 DNA: TGTGCCAGCAGCTTTGGCAGTAACTACGAGCAGTACTTC
V gene: TRBV9; D gene: -; clone size: -; J gene: TRBJ1-2; CDR3 protein: CASSVGGSQRGYTF; CDR3 DNA: TGTGCCAGCAGCGTAGGGGGGAGCCAAAGGGGCTACACCTTC
V gene: TRBV20-1; D gene: TRBD1; clone size: -; J gene: TRBJ2-1; CDR3 protein: CSASHPGTGGNEQFF; CDR3 DNA: TGCAGTGCTAGTCATCCCGGGACAGGGGGCAATGAGCAGTTCTTC
V gene: TRBV6-1; D gene: -; clone size: few; J gene: TRBJ2-1; CDR3 protein: CASSELSSVFPNEQFF; CDR3 DNA: TGTGCCAGCAGTGAATTGTCATCAGTCTTCCCCAATGAGCAGTTCTTC
V gene: TRBV6-5; D gene: TRBD2; clone size: many; J gene: TRBJ2-3; CDR3 protein: CASSYKLAGTDTQYF; CDR3 DNA: TGTGCCAGCAGTTATAAACTAGCGGGCACAGATACGCAGTATTTT
V gene: TRBV3-1; D gene: -; clone size: once; J gene: TRBJ2-1; CDR3 protein: CASSPTNGAEEQFF; CDR3 DNA: TGTGCCAGCAGCCCTACAAACGGGGCGGAGGAGCAGTTCTTC
V gene: TRBV20-1; D gene: -; clone size: few; J gene: TRBJ2-6; CDR3 protein: CSARIGANVLTF; CDR3 DNA: TGCAGTGCCAGGATAGGGGCCAACGTCCTGACTTTC
V gene: TRBV12-3/TRBV12-4; D gene: TRBD2; clone size: few; J gene: TRBJ2-2; CDR3 protein: CASSLGLAGESTGELFF; CDR3 DNA: TGTGCCAGCAGTTTGGGACTAGCGGGGGAGAGCACCGGGGAGCTGTTTTTT
V gene: TRBV6-5; D gene: TRBD1; clone size: few; J gene: TRBJ2-1; CDR3 protein: CASSYAPGQGKDEQFF; CDR3 DNA: TGTGCCAGCAGTTACGCCCCGGGACAGGGTAAGGATGAGCAGTTCTTC
V gene: TRBV12-3/TRBV12-4; D gene: -; clone size: few; J gene: TRBJ2-5; CDR3 protein: CASSLAPPRGTQYF; CDR3 DNA: TGTGCCAGCAGTTTAGCCCCACCCCGAGGGACCCAGTACTTC
V gene: TRBV15; D gene: -; clone size: few; J gene: TRBJ1-4; CDR3 protein: CATSTRRGEKLFF; CDR3 DNA: TGTGCCACCAGCACCAGGCGGGGTGAAAAACTGTTTTTT
V gene: TRBV28; D gene: -; clone size: few; J gene: TRBJ1-5; CDR3 protein: CAGGRENQPQHF; CDR3 DNA: TGTGCCGGGGGACGGGAAAATCAGCCCCAGCATTTT
V gene: TRBV20-1; D gene: -; clone size: few; J gene: TRBJ2-3; CDR3 protein: CSARGNRAQYF; CDR3 DNA: TGCAGTGCTAGGGGGAATCGCGCGCAGTATTTT
V gene: TRBV9; D gene: -; clone size: few; J gene: TRBJ2-3; CDR3 protein: CASSVRDTFTDTQYF; CDR3 DNA: TGTGCCAGCAGCGTCAGGGACACTTTCACAGATACGCAGTATTTT
V gene: TRBV12-3/TRBV12-4; D gene: TRBD1; clone size: -; J gene: TRBJ2-7; CDR3 protein: CASSPQGAADEQYF; CDR3 DNA: TGTGCCAGCAGTCCACAGGGGGCTGCAGACGAGCAGTACTTC
V gene: TRBV4-2; D gene: -; clone size: -; J gene: TRBJ2-1; CDR3 protein: CASSQAAEGIFTTRNYNEQFF; CDR3 DNA: TGTGCCAGCAGCCAAGCCGCGGAGGGAATTTTCACCACGCGGAACTACAATGAGCAGTTCTTC
V gene: TRBV7-2; D gene: TRBD1; clone size: few; J gene: TRBJ1-1; CDR3 protein: CASSPQDRVSTEAFF; CDR3 DNA: TGTGCCAGCAGCCCACAGGACAGGGTCAGCACTGAAGCTTTCTTT
V gene: TRBV27; D gene: TRBD1; clone size: few; J gene: TRBJ2-3; CDR3 protein: CASSGQAPDTQYF; CDR3 DNA: TGTGCCAGCAGTGGACAGGCGCCAGATACGCAGTATTTT
V gene: TRBV20-1; D gene: -; clone size: few; J gene: TRBJ1-5; CDR3 protein: CSATSQAHSNQPQHF; CDR3 DNA: TGCAGTGCTACCTCCCAAGCTCATAGCAATCAGCCCCAGCATTTT
V gene: TRBV20-1; D gene: -; clone size: -; J gene: TRBJ1-5; CDR3 protein: CSARKGEQPQHF; CDR3 DNA: TGCAGTGCTAGAAAGGGGGAGCAGCCCCAGCATTTT
V gene: TRBV2; D gene: -; clone size: -; J gene: TRBJ1-5; CDR3 protein: CASSGGVVDQPQHF; CDR3 DNA: TGTGCCAGCAGTGGTGGGGTCGTTGATCAGCCCCAGCATTTT
V gene: TRBV6-5; D gene: TRBD1; clone size: few; J gene: TRBJ2-7; CDR3 protein: CASSSGTGAEQYF; CDR3 DNA: TGTGCCAGCAGTTCCGGGACAGGGGCCGAGCAGTACTTC
V gene: TRBV20-1; D gene: -; clone size: -; J gene: TRBJ1-1; CDR3 protein: CSAKDATVNTEAFF; CDR3 DNA: TGCAGTGCTAAGGATGCGACCGTGAACACTGAAGCTTTCTTT
V gene: TRBV4-2; D gene: TRBD1; clone size: few; J gene: TRBJ2-5; CDR3 protein: CASSRAQGAEETQYF; CDR3 DNA: TGTGCCAGCAGCCGCGCACAGGGGGCGGAGGAGACCCAGTACTTC
V gene: TRBV7-9; D gene: TRBD1; clone size: many; J gene: TRBJ1-4; CDR3 protein: CASSLDGTGGEKLFF; CDR3 DNA: TGTGCCAGCAGCTTGGACGGGACAGGGGGCGAAAAACTGTTTTTT
V gene: TRBV7-2; D gene: -; clone size: few; J gene: TRBJ1-2; CDR3 protein: CASSLGPIYGYTF; CDR3 DNA: TGTGCCAGCAGCTTAGGACCAATTTATGGCTACACCTTC
V gene: TRBV4-3; D gene: TRBD1; clone size: -; J gene: TRBJ2-1; CDR3 protein: CASSQDRTGRYYTEQFF; CDR3 DNA: TGCGCCAGCAGCCAAGATCGGACAGGGCGATACTACACTGAGCAGTTCTTC
V gene: TRBV10-3; D gene: -; clone size: few; J gene: TRBJ2-3; CDR3 protein: CAISESTLGTNSRTDTQYF; CDR3 DNA: TGTGCCATCAGTGAGTCGACTCTGGGGACAAACTCCCGCACAGATACGCAGTATTTT
V gene: TRBV7-6; D gene: TRBD1; clone size: few; J gene: TRBJ1-1; CDR3 protein: CASSLQGAPTEAFF; CDR3 DNA: TGTGCCAGCAGCTTACAGGGGGCGCCGACTGAAGCTTTCTTT
V gene: TRBV3-1; D gene: TRBD1; clone size: few; J gene: TRBJ1-1; CDR3 protein: CASSRQGTAGTEAFF; CDR3 DNA: TGTGCCAGCAGCCGACAAGGGACAGCGGGGACTGAAGCTTTCTTT
V gene: TRBV10-3; D gene: -; clone size: few; J gene: TRBJ1-5; CDR3 protein: CAISGYRSQPQHF; CDR3 DNA: TGTGCCATCAGTGGGTACAGGAGCCAGCCCCAGCATTTT
V gene: TRBV10-3; D gene: -; clone size: -; J gene: TRBJ1-2; CDR3 protein: CAIKLEAGTGYTF; CDR3 DNA: TGTGCCATCAAGTTGGAGGCAGGGACTGGCTACACCTTC
V gene: TRBV9; D gene: -; clone size: -; J gene: TRBJ1-1; CDR3 protein: CASSVWGQGTEAFF; CDR3 DNA: TGTGCCAGCAGCGTATGGGGGCAGGGCACTGAAGCTTTCTTT
V gene: TRBV4-3; D gene: TRBD1; clone size: many; J gene: TRBJ2-3; CDR3 protein: CASSHAPGQGEDTQYF; CDR3 DNA: TGCGCCAGCAGCCATGCTCCGGGACAGGGTGAAGATACGCAGTATTTT
V gene: TRBV6-2/TRBV6-3; D gene: TRBD2; clone size: few; J gene: TRBJ2-1; CDR3 protein: CASSYSQLPSGGYNEQFF; CDR3 DNA: TGTGCCAGCAGTTACTCTCAGTTACCTAGCGGGGGTTACAATGAGCAGTTCTTC
V gene: TRBV7-9; D gene: TRBD2; clone size: -; J gene: TRBJ2-3; CDR3 protein: CASSWISGGDTQYF; CDR3 DNA: TGTGCCAGCAGCTGGATCTCGGGGGGGGATACGCAGTATTTT
V gene: TRBV23-1; D gene: -; clone size: few; J gene: TRBJ2-5; CDR3 protein: CASSPQGLRGVETQYF; CDR3 DNA: TGCGCCAGCAGTCCCCAGGGATTAAGAGGCGTGGAGACCCAGTACTTC
V gene: TRBV10-1; D gene: -; clone size: -; J gene: TRBJ1-4; CDR3 protein: CASSAGTGVGEKLFF; CDR3 DNA: TGCGCCAGCAGTGCAGGGACGGGGGTTGGAGAAAAACTGTTTTTT
V gene: TRBV24-1; D gene: -; clone size: -; J gene: TRBJ2-3; CDR3 protein: CATSEGPSSGATDTQYF; CDR3 DNA: TGTGCCACCAGTGAGGGGCCTAGCAGTGGTGCCACAGATACGCAGTATTTT
V gene: TRBV25-1; D gene: -; clone size: few; J gene: TRBJ1-5; CDR3 protein: CASSGSYSNQPQHF; CDR3 DNA: TGTGCCAGCAGTGGAAGTTATAGCAATCAGCCCCAGCATTTT
V gene: TRBV7-9; D gene: TRBD1; clone size: few; J gene: TRBJ2-2; CDR3 protein: CASSPLIATQGTGNTGELFF; CDR3 DNA: TGTGCCAGCAGCCCCCTCATAGCCACCCAAGGGACAGGGAACACCGGGGAGCTGTTTTTT
V gene: TRBV6-2/TRBV6-3; D gene: -; clone size: few; J gene: TRBJ2-1; CDR3 protein: CASSYSDQANEQFF; CDR3 DNA: TGTGCCAGCAGTTACTCTGATCAGGCGAATGAGCAGTTCTTC
V gene: TRBV6-1; D gene: -; clone size: few; J gene: TRBJ2-7; CDR3 protein: CASSDRGGPYEQYF; CDR3 DNA: TGTGCCAGCAGTGACAGGGGAGGGCCCTACGAGCAGTACTTC
V gene: TRBV5-4; D gene: -; clone size: -; J gene: TRBJ2-7; CDR3 protein: CASSPPSAPEQYF; CDR3 DNA: TGTGCCAGCAGCCCTCCTTCGGCCCCTGAGCAGTACTTC
V gene: TRBV28; D gene: -; clone size: few; J gene: TRBJ1-5; CDR3 protein: CASSLQFGVSNQPQHF; CDR3 DNA: TGTGCCAGCAGTTTGCAGTTTGGGGTCAGCAATCAGCCCCAGCATTTT
V gene: TRBV9; D gene: TRBD1; clone size: -; J gene: TRBJ2-7; CDR3 protein: CASSPRGTGSYEQYF; CDR3 DNA: TGTGCCAGCAGCCCGAGGGGGACAGGCTCCTACGAGCAGTACTTC
V gene: TRBV7-9; D gene: TRBD2; clone size: -; J gene: TRBJ2-7; CDR3 protein: CASSMGGVEQYF; CDR3 DNA: TGTGCCAGCAGCATGGGAGGGGTCGAGCAGTACTTC
V gene: TRBV5-1; D gene: TRBD1; clone size: many; J gene: TRBJ2-5; CDR3 protein: CASSSLGTGEETQYF; CDR3 DNA: TGCGCCAGCAGCTCGCTGGGGACAGGGGAAGAGACCCAGTACTTC
V gene: TRBV6-5; D gene: TRBD1; clone size: -; J gene: TRBJ2-1; CDR3 protein: CASSLRTGAFNEQFF; CDR3 DNA: TGTGCCAGCAGTCTTCGGACAGGGGCCTTCAATGAGCAGTTCTTC
V gene: TRBV6-2/TRBV6-3; D gene: -; clone size: -; J gene: TRBJ1-5; CDR3 protein: CASSFSRIRPQHF; CDR3 DNA: TGTGCCAGCAGTTTCTCGAGGATTAGGCCCCAGCATTTT